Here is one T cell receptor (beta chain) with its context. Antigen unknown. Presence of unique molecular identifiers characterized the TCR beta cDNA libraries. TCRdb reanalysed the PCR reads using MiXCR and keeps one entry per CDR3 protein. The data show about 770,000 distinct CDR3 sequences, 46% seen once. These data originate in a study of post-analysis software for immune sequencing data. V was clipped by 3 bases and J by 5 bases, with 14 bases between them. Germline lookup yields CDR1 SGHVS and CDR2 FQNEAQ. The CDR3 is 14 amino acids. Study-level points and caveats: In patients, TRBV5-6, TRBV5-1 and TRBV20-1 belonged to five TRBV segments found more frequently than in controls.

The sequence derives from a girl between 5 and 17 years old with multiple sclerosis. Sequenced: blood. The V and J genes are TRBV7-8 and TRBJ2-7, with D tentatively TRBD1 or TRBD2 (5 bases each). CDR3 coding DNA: TGTGCCAGCAGCTTCTTAGGGACCGACGACGAGCAGTACTTC. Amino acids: CASSFLGTDDEQYF.